This T cell receptor (beta chain) came from a study of T cell responses to AZD1222 COVID-19 vaccine. V gave up 3 bases and J gave up 1 base; unmatched junction bases: 5. CDR3 size: 15 residues. CDR1 LNHDA and CDR2 SQIVND come from the germline V gene (reference sequence). Some clones are missing from TCRdb's copy, which holds only in-frame ones; the method was immunoSEQ multiplex PCR. This repertoire shows about 120,000 clones, roughly 93% found once; its top ten account for 2.5% to 3%. This clone was seen a few times. The V gene is TRBV19, the J gene TRBJ1-1; 7 positions match TRBD1. The receptor was isolated from an adult in good health. This material consisted of peripheral blood, taken on day 0 of AZD1222 vaccination. For the CDR3, the DNA is TGTGCCAGTAGTATTTTAAACAGGGGGAACACTGAAGCTTTCTTT. It specifies CASSILNRGNTEAFF.